This entry lists 6 T cell receptor beta chains sequenced from one sample in a study of blood T cell repertoires in COVID-19 (dated by TCRdb to 2019 to 2021). The library was built by means of the immunoSEQ multiplex PCR assay. TCRdb obtained this table from immuneACCESS and retained in-frame rearrangements with V and J assigned. These tables miss some clones; where compared with another copy, unresolved V genes account for less than half of the shortfall, and the remainder is unexplained. This sample has 88,000 or so clones in its table, and 65% to 90% of those were observed once. The ten most abundant clones make up around 4% of the sample. The sequenced sample consisted of peripheral blood. The receptors come from a man aged 55 to 69 with acute or convalescent COVID-19.

The V and J genes are TRBV4-1 and TRBJ2-1; possible D gene TRBD2, 5 bases. Trimming stripped 6 bases from V and 1 base from J, with 13 bases between. This CDR3 comprises 15 residues. Germline-derived CDR1 and CDR2 are MGHRA and YSYEKL. The CDR3 is CASSRVGESYNEQFF. DNA for the CDR3: TGCGCCAGCAGTCGAGTGGGAGAGTCCTACAATGAGCAGTTCTTC.

J is TRBJ1-2 and V is TRBV7-2, with D perhaps TRBD1 (5 bases). V dropped 5 bases and J dropped 1 base, with 11 bases sitting between them. The CDR3 extends over 14 amino acids. The germline gives CDR1 SGHTA, CDR2 FQGNSA. CDR3 bases: TGTGCCAGCAGCCTAAGGGGTCTTAACTATGGCTACACCTTC. Protein: CASSLRGLNYGYTF.

V gene TRBV6-5 combines with J gene TRBJ2-5; possible D gene TRBD2, 6 bases. This CDR3 contains 11 residues. V lost 7 bases, J lost 4 bases, and 7 bases lay in between. CDR1 is MNHEY, CDR2 SVGAGI, per germline. The CDR3, as DNA: TGTGCCAGCATGGGAGGAGAGACCCAGTACTTC. As protein: CASMGGETQYF.

V usage is TRBV27 and J usage is TRBJ2-3; possibly TRBD2 for D (5 bases). CDR1 MNHEY and CDR2 SMNVEV come from the germline V gene (reference sequence). The V gene lost 8 bases and the J gene lost 4 bases, with 16 bases spanning the gap. CDR3 length: 14 amino acids. CDR3 sequence: CASHPRGLSDTQYF. CDR3 in DNA: TGTGCCAGCCACCCCAGAGGGCTGTCAGATACGCAGTATTTT.

V gene TRBV7-2 combines with J gene TRBJ2-3; D not resolved. Germline values: CDR1 SGHTA, CDR2 FQGNSA. V was shortened by 3 bases and J by 4 bases, with 11 bases between the two germline ends. The CDR3 consists of 14 residues. The CDR3 is CASSLVQASDTQYF. CDR3 nucleotide sequence: TGTGCCAGCAGCTTGGTTCAGGCTTCAGATACGCAGTATTTT.

The V and J genes are TRBV9 and TRBJ1-2; 10 positions agree with TRBD1. The CDR3 totals 15 residues. CDR1 and CDR2 from the germline V gene are SGDLS and YYNGEE. The trim removed 2 bases at V and 7 bases at J, leaving 8 bases unmatched. The CDR3 DNA follows: TGTGCCAGCAGCGTCGGACAGGGGGAAGTCTCTGGCTACACCTTC. Protein product: CASSVGQGEVSGYTF.